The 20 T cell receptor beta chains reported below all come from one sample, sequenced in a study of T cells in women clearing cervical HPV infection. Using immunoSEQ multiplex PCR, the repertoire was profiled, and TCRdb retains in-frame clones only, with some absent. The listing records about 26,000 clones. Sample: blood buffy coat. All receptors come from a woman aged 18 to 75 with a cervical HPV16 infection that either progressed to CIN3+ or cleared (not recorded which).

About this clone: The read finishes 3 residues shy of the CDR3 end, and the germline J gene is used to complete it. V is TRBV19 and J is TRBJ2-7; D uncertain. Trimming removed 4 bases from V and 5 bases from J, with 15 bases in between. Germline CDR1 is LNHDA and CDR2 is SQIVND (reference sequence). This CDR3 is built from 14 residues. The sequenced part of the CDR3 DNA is TGTGCCAGTAGTACCGCGCCAAGAACGGACGAG. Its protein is CASSTAPRTDE. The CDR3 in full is CASSTAPRTDEQYF.

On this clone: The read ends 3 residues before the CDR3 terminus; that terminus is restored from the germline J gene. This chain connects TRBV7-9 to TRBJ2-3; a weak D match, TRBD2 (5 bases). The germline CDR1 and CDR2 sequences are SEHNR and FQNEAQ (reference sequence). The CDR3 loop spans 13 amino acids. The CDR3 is CASSPEGQETQYF. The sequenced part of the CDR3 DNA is TGTGCCAGCAGCCCCGAGGGCCAAGAGACG.

The CDR3 region is CASSQDLAAYEQYF. The DNA read from the CDR3 is TGCGCCAGCAGCCAAGATCTGGCAGCCTACGAG. This sequence joins TRBV4-1 and TRBJ2-7; D is unresolved. The missing CDR3 end, 3 residues past where the read stops, is filled in from the germline J gene. Deletions cut 0 bases from V and 2 bases from J, with 8 bases between. Looked up from germline, CDR1 is MGHRA and CDR2 is YSYEKL. The CDR3 has 14 amino acids.

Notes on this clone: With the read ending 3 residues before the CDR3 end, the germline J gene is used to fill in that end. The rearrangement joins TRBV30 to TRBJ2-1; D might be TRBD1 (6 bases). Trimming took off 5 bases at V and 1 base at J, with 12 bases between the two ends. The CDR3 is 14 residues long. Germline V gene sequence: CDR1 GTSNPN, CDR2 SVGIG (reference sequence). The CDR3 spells CAWFIQGSYNEQFF. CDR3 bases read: TGTGCCTGGTTTATCCAGGGGTCCTACAATGAG. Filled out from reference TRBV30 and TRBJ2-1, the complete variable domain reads SQTIHQWPATLVQPVGSPLSLECTVEGTSNPNLYWYRQAAGRGLQLLFYSVGIGQISSEVPQNLSASRPQDRQFILSSKKLLLSDSGFYLCAWFIQGSYNEQFFGPGTRLTVL.

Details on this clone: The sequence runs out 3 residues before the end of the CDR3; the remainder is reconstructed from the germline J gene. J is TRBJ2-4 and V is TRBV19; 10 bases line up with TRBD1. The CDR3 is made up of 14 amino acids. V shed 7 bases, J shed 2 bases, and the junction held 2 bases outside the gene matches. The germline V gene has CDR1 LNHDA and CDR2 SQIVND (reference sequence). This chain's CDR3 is CASMTGGTKNIQYF. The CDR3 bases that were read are TGTGCCAGTATGACAGGGGGCACCAAAAACATT.

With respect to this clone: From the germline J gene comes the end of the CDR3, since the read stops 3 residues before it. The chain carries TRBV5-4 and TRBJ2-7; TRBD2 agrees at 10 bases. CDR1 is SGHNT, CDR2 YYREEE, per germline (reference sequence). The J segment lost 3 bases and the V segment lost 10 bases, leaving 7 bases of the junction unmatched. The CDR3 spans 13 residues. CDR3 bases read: TGTGCCCTGAGTAGCGGGGGGCTCTACGAG. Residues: CALSSGGLYE. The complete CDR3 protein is CALSSGGLYEQYF.

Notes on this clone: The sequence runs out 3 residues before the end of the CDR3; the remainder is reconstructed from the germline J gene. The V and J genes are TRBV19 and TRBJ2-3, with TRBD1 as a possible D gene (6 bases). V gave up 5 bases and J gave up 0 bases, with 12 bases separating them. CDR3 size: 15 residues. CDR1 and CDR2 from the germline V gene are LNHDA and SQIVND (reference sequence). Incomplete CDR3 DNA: TGTGCCAGTAGTCTCTCAAGGGGGAGCACAGATACG. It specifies CASSLSRGSTDT. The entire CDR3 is CASSLSRGSTDTQYF.

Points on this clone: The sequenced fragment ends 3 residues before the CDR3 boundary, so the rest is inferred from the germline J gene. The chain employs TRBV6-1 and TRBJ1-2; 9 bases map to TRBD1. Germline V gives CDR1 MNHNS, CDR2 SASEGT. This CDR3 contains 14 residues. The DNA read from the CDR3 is TGTGCCAGCAGTGTGCCCGAACAGGGGGCGGGC. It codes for CASSVPEQGAG. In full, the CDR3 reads CASSVPEQGAGYTF.

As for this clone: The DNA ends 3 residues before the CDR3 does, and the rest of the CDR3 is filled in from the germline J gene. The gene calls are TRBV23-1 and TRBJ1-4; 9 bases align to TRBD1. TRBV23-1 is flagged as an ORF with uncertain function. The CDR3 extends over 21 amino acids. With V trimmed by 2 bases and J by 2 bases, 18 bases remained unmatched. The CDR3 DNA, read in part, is TGCGCCAGCAGTCAACCTCCCGCGGGACAGGGAACTCGATGGACTAATGAAAAA. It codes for CASSQPPAGQGTRWTNEK. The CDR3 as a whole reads CASSQPPAGQGTRWTNEKLFF.

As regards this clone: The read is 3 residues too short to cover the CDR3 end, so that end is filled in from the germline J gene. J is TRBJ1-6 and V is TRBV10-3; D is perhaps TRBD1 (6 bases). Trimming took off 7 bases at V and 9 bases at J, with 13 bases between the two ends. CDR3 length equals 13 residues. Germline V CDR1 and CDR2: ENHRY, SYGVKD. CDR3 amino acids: CAIKAGERSPLHF. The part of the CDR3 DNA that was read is TGTGCCATCAAGGCAGGGGAGCGTTCACCC.

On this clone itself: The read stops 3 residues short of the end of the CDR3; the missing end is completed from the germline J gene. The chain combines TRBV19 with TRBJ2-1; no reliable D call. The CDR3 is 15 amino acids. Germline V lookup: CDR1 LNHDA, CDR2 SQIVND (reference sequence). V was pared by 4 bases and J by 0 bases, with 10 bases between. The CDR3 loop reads CASSTQPSSYNEQFF. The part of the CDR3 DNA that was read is TGTGCCAGTAGTACCCAGCCTAGCTCCTACAATGAG.

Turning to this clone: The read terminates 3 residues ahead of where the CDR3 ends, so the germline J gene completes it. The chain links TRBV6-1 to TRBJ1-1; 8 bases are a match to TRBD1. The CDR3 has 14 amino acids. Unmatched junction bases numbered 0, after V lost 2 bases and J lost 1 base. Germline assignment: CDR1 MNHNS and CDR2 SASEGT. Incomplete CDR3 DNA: TGTGCCAGCAGTGAACAGGGGGCGAACACTGAA. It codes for CASSEQGANTE. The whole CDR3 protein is CASSEQGANTEAFF.

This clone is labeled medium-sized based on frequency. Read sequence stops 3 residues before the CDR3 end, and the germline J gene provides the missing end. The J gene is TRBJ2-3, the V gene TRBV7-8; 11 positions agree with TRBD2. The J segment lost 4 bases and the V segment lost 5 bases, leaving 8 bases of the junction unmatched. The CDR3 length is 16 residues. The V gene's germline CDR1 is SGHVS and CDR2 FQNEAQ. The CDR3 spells CASSARLAGLADTQYF. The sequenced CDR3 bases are TGTGCCAGCAGCGCCCGACTAGCGGGGTTGGCAGATACG.

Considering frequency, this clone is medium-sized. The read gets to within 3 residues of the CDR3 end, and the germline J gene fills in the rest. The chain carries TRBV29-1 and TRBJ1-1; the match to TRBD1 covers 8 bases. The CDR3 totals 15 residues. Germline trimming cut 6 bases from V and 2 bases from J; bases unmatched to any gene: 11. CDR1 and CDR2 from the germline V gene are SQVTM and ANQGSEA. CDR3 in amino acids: CSVFLWGQVNTEAFF. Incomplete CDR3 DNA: TGCAGCGTGTTCCTTTGGGGACAGGTTAACACTGAA.

The CDR3 DNA, read in part, is TGCAGCGTGCCAGGGCTCTATGGC. It yields the protein CSVPGLYG. The entire CDR3 sequence reads CSVPGLYGYTF. This chain links TRBV29-1 with TRBJ1-2; the D gene is possibly TRBD1 (5 bases). With the read ending 3 residues before the CDR3 end, the germline J gene is used to fill in that end. V gave up 6 bases and J gave up 4 bases, with 9 bases separating them. The CDR3 length is 11 residues. From germline, CDR1 is SQVTM and CDR2 ANQGSEA.

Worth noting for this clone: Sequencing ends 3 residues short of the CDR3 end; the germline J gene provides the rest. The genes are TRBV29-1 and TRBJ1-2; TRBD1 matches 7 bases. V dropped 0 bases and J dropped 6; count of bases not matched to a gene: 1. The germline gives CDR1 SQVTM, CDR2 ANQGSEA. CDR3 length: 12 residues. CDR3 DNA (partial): TGCAGCGTTGAAGAAACAGGGGATGGC. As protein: CSVEETGDG. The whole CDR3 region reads CSVEETGDGYTF.

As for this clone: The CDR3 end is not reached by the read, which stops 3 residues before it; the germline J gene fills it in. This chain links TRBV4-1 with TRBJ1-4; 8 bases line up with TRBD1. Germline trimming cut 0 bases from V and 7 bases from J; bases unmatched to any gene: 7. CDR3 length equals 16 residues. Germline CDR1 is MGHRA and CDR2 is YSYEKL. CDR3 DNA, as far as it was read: TGCGCCAGCAGCCAAGATTGGCAGGGGGCCGGTGAAAAA. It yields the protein CASSQDWQGAGEK. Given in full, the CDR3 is CASSQDWQGAGEKLFF.

The CDR3 protein is CASSPPLQRGAGTDTQYF. The sequenced part of the CDR3 DNA is TGTGCCAGCAGCCCACCCCTCCAGCGGGGGGCTGGCACAGATACG. The V and J genes are TRBV7-7 and TRBJ2-3, with TRBD2 matching over 9 bases. The CDR3 is cut off 3 residues early in the read; its end comes from the germline J gene. The germline gives CDR1 SSHAT, CDR2 FNYEAQ (reference sequence). Trimming at V came to 5 bases and at J to 1 base, leaving 13 bases not matched to a gene. The CDR3 runs to 18 residues.

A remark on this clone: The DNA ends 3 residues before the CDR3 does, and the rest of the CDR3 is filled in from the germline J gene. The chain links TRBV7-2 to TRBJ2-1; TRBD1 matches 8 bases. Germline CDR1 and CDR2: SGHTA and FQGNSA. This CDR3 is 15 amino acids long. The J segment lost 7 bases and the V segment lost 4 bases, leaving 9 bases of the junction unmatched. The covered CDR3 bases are TGTGCCAGCAGCTCCGGGGCAGGGGGCAGGAATGAG. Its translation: CASSSGAGGRNE. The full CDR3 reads CASSSGAGGRNEQFF.

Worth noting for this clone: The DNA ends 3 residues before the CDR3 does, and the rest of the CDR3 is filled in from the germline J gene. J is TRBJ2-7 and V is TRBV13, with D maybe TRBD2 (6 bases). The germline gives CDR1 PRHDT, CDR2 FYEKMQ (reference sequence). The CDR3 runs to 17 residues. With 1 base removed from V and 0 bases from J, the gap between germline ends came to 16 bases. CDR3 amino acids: CASSLDRSGSSSYEQYF. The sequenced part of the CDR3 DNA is TGTGCCAGCAGCTTAGACCGTAGCGGCTCGAGCTCCTACGAG.